The 8 T cell receptor beta chains in this list originate from one sample, sequenced in a study of T cell responses to AZD1222 COVID-19 vaccine. Sequenced by immunoSEQ multiplex PCR; TCRdb stores in-frame clones only, minus some. The repertoire holds some 140,000 clones, about 88% seen once, with 3.1% in the top ten. The sequenced sample was peripheral blood, obtained on day 0 of AZD1222 vaccination. These receptors all stem from an adult in good health.

The J gene is TRBJ1-5, the V gene TRBV3-1 (or the pseudogene TRBV3-2); D is unresolved. This CDR3 region has 15 residues. Germline loops: CDR1 LGHDT, CDR2 YNNKEL (reference sequence). Trimming cost V 1 base and J 1 base, with 8 bases left between them. In DNA form, the CDR3 reads TGTGCCAGCAGCCAAGGCCCTGAGAGCAATCAGCCCCAGCATTTT. Translating gives CASSQGPESNQPQHF.

The chain recombines TRBV6-5 with TRBJ1-5; D is unresolved. V was clipped by 7 bases and J by 6 bases, with 10 bases between them. Germline CDR1 is MNHEY and CDR2 is SVGAGI. This CDR3 has 12 amino acids. The DNA of the CDR3 is TGTGCCAGCAACTCTCCCGGTCAGCCCCAGCATTTT. Translated, it gives CASNSPGQPQHF.

This chain connects TRBV20-1 to TRBJ2-1; D is unresolved. The CDR3 length is 11 residues. The germline CDR1 and CDR2 sequences are DFQATT and SNEGSKA (reference sequence). The V gene lost 0 bases and the J gene lost 9 bases, with 6 bases spanning the gap. This chain's CDR3 is CSAREWTEQFF. CDR3 coding DNA: TGCAGTGCTAGAGAATGGACTGAGCAGTTCTTC.

This clone was detected a few times. V gene TRBV11-1 combines with J gene TRBJ1-6; D uncertain. This CDR3 region has 14 residues. The V gene lost 1 base and the J gene lost 7 bases, with 8 bases spanning the gap. CDR1 is SGHAT and CDR2 is FQDESV in the germline V gene (reference sequence). The CDR3 DNA reads as TGTGCCAGCAGCTTAGGCCCGATCAATTCACCCCTCCACTTT. Translation gives CASSLGPINSPLHF.

This clone occurred a few times. The chain uses TRBV5-1 and TRBJ1-2, with TRBD1 identical over 7 bases. The ends lost 1 base at V and 7 bases at J; junction bases unmatched: 10. The CDR3 length is 15 residues. Germline V gene data show CDR1 as SGHRS and CDR2 as YFSETQ. The CDR3: CASSLFSGGMGGYTF. The CDR3 nucleotides read TGCGCCAGCAGCTTGTTCTCAGGGGGAATGGGTGGCTACACCTTC. Variable domain in full (rest from reference TRBV5-1 and TRBJ1-2): KAGVTQTPRYLIKTRGQQVTLSCSPISGHRSVSWYQQTPGQGLQFLFEYFSETQRNKGNFPGRFSGRQFSNSRSEMNVSTLELGDSALYLCASSLFSGGMGGYTFGSGTRLTVV.

The chain couples TRBV11-1 to TRBJ2-1; either TRBD1 or TRBD2 may fit D (5 bases each). V dropped 6 bases and J dropped 6 bases, with 18 bases sitting between them. The CDR3 consists of 15 residues. The germline CDR1 and CDR2 sequences are SGHAT and FQDESV (reference sequence). The CDR3 DNA is TGTGCCAGCAGTTGGGACCCGCTACTCGGCAATGAGCAGTTCTTC. Amino acid sequence: CASSWDPLLGNEQFF.

This clone was seen a single time. V gene TRBV19 combines with J gene TRBJ2-3, with 9 bases identical to TRBD2. V gave up 1 base and J gave up 0 bases; unmatched junction bases: 8. Per germline, CDR1 LNHDA and CDR2 SQIVND (reference sequence). This CDR3 spans 18 amino acids. CDR3 nucleotides: TGTGCCAGTAGTATAGTTGCGGGGGGGCTCGGGAGCACAGATACGCAGTATTTT. Amino acid sequence: CASSIVAGGLGSTDTQYF.

The chain is built from TRBV2 and TRBJ2-3, with 9 bases matching TRBD1. Germline V lookup: CDR1 SNHLY, CDR2 FYNNEI. The CDR3 covers 14 residues. J was trimmed by 7 bases and V by 8 bases; bases with no gene match: 10. In DNA form, the CDR3 reads TGTGCCAGCCGTCTGGGACAGGGCGAAAATACGCAGTATTTT. Encoded protein: CASRLGQGENTQYF.